This is a list of T cell receptor beta chains from one sample in a study of T-cell reconstitution after alpha-beta-depleted transplantation in children. TCRdb passed the PCR reads through MiXCR, listing each CDR3 protein once. Of a few hundred thousand distinct CDR3 sequences in the sample, more than 20% were seen once. Here the sequenced sample was PBMCs, mostly from graft donor cells, taken 360 days after TCRalphabeta/CD19-depleted stem cell transplant. The receptors were gathered from a female patient aged 2-9 years who had a stem cell transplant for congenital amegakaryocytic thrombocytopenia, so the T cells may come from the graft donor. CDR3s include the opening cysteine and the closing phenylalanine or tryptophan. The D gene is left open where the match is weak.

TRBJ2-3	TRBV12-3/TRBV12-4	14	NA	CASSFLGAGDTQYF
TRBJ2-7	TRBV29-1	13	NA	CSVQSGQSYEQYF
TRBJ1-1	TRBV28	14	NA	CASSLSEGNTEAFF
TRBJ1-1	TRBV7-8	12	NA	CASSLDSVEAFF
TRBJ2-2	TRBV6-1	16	TRBD2	CASRPSGGRNTGELFF
TRBJ2-7	TRBV29-1	12	NA	CSVKDRPYEQYF
TRBJ2-1	TRBV9	16	NA	CASSVVRESNYNEQFF
TRBJ2-3	TRBV5-1	16	TRBD2	CASSLDVAGVRWTQYF
TRBJ2-3	TRBV12-3/TRBV12-4	13	TRBD1	CASSGQGEDTQYF
TRBJ1-1	TRBV28	14	TRBD1	CASSLGTALAEAFF
TRBJ1-1	TRBV20-1	15	NA	CSASPEGARGTEAFF
TRBJ2-3	TRBV20-1	15	TRBD1	CSASSLGQFTDTQYF
TRBJ2-7	TRBV5-1	14	TRBD2	CASSYSGSGYEQYF
TRBJ2-5	TRBV3-1	13	NA	CASSQLPEETQYF
TRBJ2-1	TRBV10-3	15	TRBD2	CAISKTSGSYNEQFF
TRBJ2-3	TRBV7-2	23	TRBD2	CASSDFTRGLAGAPKKSTDTQYF
TRBJ1-5	TRBV2	15	NA	CASSDAGRINQPQHF
TRBJ2-5	TRBV19	15	NA	CASNIMGGGQETQYF
TRBJ1-3	TRBV2	15	NA	CASSEMVFGGNTIYF
TRBJ2-1	TRBV20-1	13	NA	CSARDRGPYEQFF
TRBJ2-1	TRBV12-3/TRBV12-4	13	NA	CASRPGSYNEQFF
TRBJ1-3	TRBV25-1	14	NA	CASSAGTNGNTIYF
TRBJ2-3	TRBV19	13	NA	CATSTTVGDTQYF
TRBJ2-1	TRBV4-2	14	TRBD2	CASSQILAGDEQFF
TRBJ2-2	TRBV10-3	14	NA	CAISELGGTGELFF
TRBJ2-5	TRBV7-8	15	NA	CASSPDVAGPGTQYF
TRBJ1-1	TRBV10-3	12	NA	CAISDGDPEAFF
TRBJ2-1	TRBV2	15	TRBD2	CASSESGGVGDEQFF
TRBJ1-4	TRBV28	14	NA	CASSLWGAREKLFF
TRBJ2-1	TRBV4-1	20	TRBD2	CASSQDLIAGGGTHYNEQFF
TRBJ2-1	TRBV2	15	TRBD2	CASRDTSGMYDEQFF
TRBJ2-1	TRBV30	14	NA	CAWSVRAGGNEQFF
TRBJ2-7	TRBV20-1	13	NA	CSAREWRSYEQYF
TRBJ1-5	TRBV19	15	TRBD1	CASSTHRGGNQPQHF
TRBJ2-5	TRBV6-1	16	TRBD2	CASSRPSSGGPTTQYF
TRBJ2-7	TRBV29-1	12	NA	CSVADSSYEQYF
TRBJ2-2	TRBV28	12	NA	CASSSFAGELFF
TRBJ2-1	TRBV12-3/TRBV12-4	17	TRBD1	CASRGQGVTSSYNEQFF
TRBJ2-2	TRBV5-6	12	NA	CASTSGAGELFF
TRBJ2-5	TRBV9	13	TRBD2	CASSGRGGETQYF
TRBJ1-5	TRBV4-1	15	NA	CASSQGMGDGQPQHF
TRBJ1-4	TRBV20-1	13	NA	CSAKRRANEKLFF
TRBJ2-1	TRBV15	13	NA	CATSRGGIGEQFF
TRBJ1-2	TRBV6-5	14	NA	CASSYSRANYGYTF
TRBJ2-5	TRBV7-8	14	NA	CASSFWGPIETQYF
TRBJ2-7	TRBV12-3/TRBV12-4	12	NA	CASQDHSYEQYF
TRBJ1-5	TRBV15	16	NA	CATSRDHGNGNQPQHF
TRBJ2-1	TRBV2	16	TRBD1	CASSATGARTYNEQFF
TRBJ2-3	TRBV6-1	14	NA	CASSAWDSTDTQYF